This TCR beta chain was sequenced during a study of regulatory T cells in long-lasting Graves disease. Study outcomes and limitations: Persistent cases favored TRBV28, TRBJ1-2 and TRBJ2-5.

Time point meaning: newly diagnosed GD, antithyroid drugs for less than 3 months. Researchers made the TCR library from RNA that was extracted from PBMCs. Building of the TCR beta libraries involved iRepertoire HTBI primers and Arm-PCR of CDR3 regions. Each CDR3 protein gets one entry after TCRdb re-called the multiplex PCR reads with MiXCR. The data hold roughly 320,000 distinct CDR3 sequences, with roughly 17% observed a single time. This CDR3 has 12 amino acids. Germline V CDR1 and CDR2: SNHLY, FYNNEI. Remarks on this clonotype: Its antigen is not identified. The junction shows a germline mismatch at one end, possibly a read error.

In addition, the sample was reused for a study of T cells in Graves' hyperthyroidism and ophthalmopathy. That publication notes: Diagnoses were established using clinical symptoms, serum thyroxine and TRAb, thyroid ultrasound and orbital computed tomography. From stable hyperthyroidism, ophthalmopathy was separated by a 13 V-J model.

Here the sequenced sample was peripheral blood mononuclear cells (PBMCs), taken at new diagnosis, from a patient treated with antithyroid drugs. This TCR came from a man in his forties with Graves disease. The chain recombines TRBV2 with TRBJ1-6, with TRBD1 matching 8 bases. CDR3 amino acids: CASGQGNSPPHF. The CDR3 DNA sequence: TGTGCCAGCGGACAGGGTAATTCACCCCCCCACTTT.